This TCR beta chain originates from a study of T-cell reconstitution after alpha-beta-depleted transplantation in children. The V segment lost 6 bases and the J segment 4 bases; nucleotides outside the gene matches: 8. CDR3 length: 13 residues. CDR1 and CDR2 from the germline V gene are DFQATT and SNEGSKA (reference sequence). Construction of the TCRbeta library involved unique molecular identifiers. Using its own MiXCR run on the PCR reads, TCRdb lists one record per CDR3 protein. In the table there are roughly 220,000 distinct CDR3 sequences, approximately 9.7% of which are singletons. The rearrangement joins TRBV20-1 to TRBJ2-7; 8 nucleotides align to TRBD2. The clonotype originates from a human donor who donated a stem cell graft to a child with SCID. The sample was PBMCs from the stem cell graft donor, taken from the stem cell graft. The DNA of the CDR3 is TGCAGTGCCCTTGCCCCGGGAGGGTACGAGCAGTACTTC. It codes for CSALAPGGYEQYF.